Below, 25 T cell receptor beta chains from the same sample are listed, as sequenced in a study of CD8 T cells in Susac syndrome. Roughly 0.45 to 1 ug RNA was reverse transcribed with random hexamers. MiXCR, applied by TCRdb to the immunoSEQ multiplex PCR reads, yields one record per CDR3 protein. The table includes 170,000 or so distinct CDR3 sequences, approximately 94% detected once. Sequenced material: CD4+ T cells from PBMCs. The receptors were sampled from a human donor with Susac syndrome.

V and J are TRBV30 and TRBJ2-5; a possible D gene is TRBD2 (5 bases). Per germline, CDR1 GTSNPN and CDR2 SVGIG (reference sequence). The V gene lost 8 bases and the J gene lost 1 base, with 11 bases spanning the gap. The CDR3 contains 12 residues. CDR3 in amino acids: CARGIPQETQYF. CDR3 nucleotide sequence: TGTGCCCGGGGAATACCCCAAGAGACCCAGTACTTC.

This rearrangement joins TRBV24-1 to TRBJ2-1, with a weak D call TRBD2 (5 bases). The CDR3 loop spans 19 amino acids. The germline gives CDR1 KGHDR, CDR2 SFDVKD. Trimming stripped 2 bases from V and 0 bases from J, with 19 bases between. The DNA of the CDR3 is TGTGCCACCAGTGATTCTACGAGGACTCGCCTAAACTCCTACAATGAGCAGTTCTTC. Protein: CATSDSTRTRLNSYNEQFF.

This chain links TRBV27 with TRBJ2-5, with TRBD1 as a possible D gene (7 bases). In germline, CDR1 is MNHEY, CDR2 SMNVEV (reference sequence). This CDR3 spans 15 amino acids. CDR3 nucleotide sequence: TGTGCAACAGCGCGCGGGACAGTGACCCAAGAGACCCAGTACTTC. Its protein is CATARGTVTQETQYF.

The rearrangement links TRBV7-8 to TRBJ1-5, with 7 bases identical to TRBD1. This CDR3 is 17 amino acids long. From germline, CDR1 is SGHVS and CDR2 FQNEAQ. The trim removed 1 base at V and 0 bases at J, leaving 6 bases unmatched. The CDR3 region has the DNA TGTGCCAGCAGCTTAGGACAGGGTTACAATAGCAATCAGCCCCAGCATTTT. It specifies CASSLGQGYNSNQPQHF.

The gene calls are TRBV2 and TRBJ2-7, with 10 bases matching TRBD1. The trim removed 5 bases at V and 3 bases at J, leaving 16 bases unmatched. Germline assignment: CDR1 SNHLY and CDR2 FYNNEI. The CDR3 runs to 18 residues. Here the CDR3 reads CASSLPGQGIWVSYEQYV. As DNA, the CDR3 is TGTGCCAGCAGTTTACCGGGACAGGGGATTTGGGTAAGCTACGAGCAGTACGTC.

V and J are TRBV7-9 and TRBJ2-7, with 8 positions matching TRBD2. The length of the CDR3 is 14 residues. V was pared by 3 bases and J by 5 bases, with 6 bases of the junction left unmatched. Germline V gene sequence: CDR1 SEHNR, CDR2 FQNEAQ (reference sequence). Here the CDR3 reads CASSFTGGPDEQYF. The DNA of the CDR3 is TGTGCCAGCAGCTTTACGGGAGGGCCGGACGAGCAGTACTTC.

The chain is built from TRBV9 and TRBJ2-2; 9 nucleotides agree with TRBD2. V lost 1 base to trimming and J lost 5 bases; unmatched junction nucleotides: 12. The CDR3 has 18 amino acids. Germline assignment: CDR1 SGDLS and CDR2 YYNGEE. CDR3 sequence (DNA): TGTGCCAGCAGCGTATGGGCGGGGGGGCCGAGTGGGACCGGGGAGCTGTTTTTT. Its protein is CASSVWAGGPSGTGELFF.

This clonotype has just one count. The CDR3 bases are TGTGCCAGCAGTCTACAGGGAGGATGGACTGAAGCTTTCTTT. Translating gives CASSLQGGWTEAFF. The rearrangement uses TRBV28 and TRBJ1-1; D possibly corresponds to TRBD1 (6 bases). Per germline, CDR1 MDHEN and CDR2 SYDVKM. The CDR3 is made up of 14 amino acids. Trimming took 5 bases from V and 5 from J, leaving 15 bases between them.

This chain connects TRBV6-4 to TRBJ2-6; tentative D call: TRBD2 (6 bases). This CDR3 has 15 amino acids. CDR1 and CDR2 (germline): MRHNA, SNTAGT. V was trimmed by 6 bases and J by 4 bases, leaving 13 bases between them. Here the CDR3 reads CASSAGSSGANVLTF. CDR3 nucleotide sequence: TGTGCCAGCAGCGCCGGGAGTTCCGGGGCCAACGTCCTGACTTTC.

This clonotype was recorded once. This sequence joins TRBV7-9 and TRBJ1-1; no reliable D call. Trimming removed 4 bases from V and 0 bases from J, with 9 bases in between. The CDR3 sequence is 14 residues long. Germline assignment: CDR1 SEHNR and CDR2 FQNEAQ (reference sequence). CDR3 sequence (DNA): TGTGCCAGCAGCTGGGAGGGCCTGAACACTGAAGCTTTCTTT. Translation gives CASSWEGLNTEAFF.

V usage is TRBV27 and J usage is TRBJ1-6; D is perhaps TRBD1 (5 bases). V dropped 7 bases and J dropped 10 bases, with 23 bases sitting between them. CDR3 length: 16 residues. Germline CDR1 and CDR2: MNHEY and SMNVEV (reference sequence). This chain's CDR3 is CASTSGAGVGRSPLHF. CDR3 sequence (DNA): TGTGCCAGCACCAGCGGAGCGGGGGTGGGTAGGTCACCCCTCCACTTT.

The V and J genes are TRBV2 and TRBJ1-1; 7 positions match TRBD1. This CDR3 comprises 12 residues. Looked up from germline, CDR1 is SNHLY and CDR2 is FYNNEI. V lost 10 bases to trimming and J lost 2 bases; unmatched junction nucleotides: 4. CDR3 region: CATGTANTEAFF. CDR3 DNA sequence: TGTGCCACCGGGACAGCAAACACTGAAGCTTTCTTT.

The chain couples TRBV20-1 to TRBJ1-1, with 11 bases lining up with TRBD1. The germline V gene encodes CDR1 DFQATT and CDR2 SNEGSKA (reference sequence). The V gene end was trimmed by 6 bases and the J gene end by 5 bases; junction bases not matched to a gene: 8. This CDR3 has 14 residues. In DNA form, the CDR3 reads TGCAGTGCCTCAAGGACAGGGGGCCGGACTGAAGCTTTCTTT. Translated, it gives CSASRTGGRTEAFF.

This sequence joins TRBV20-1 and TRBJ2-7, with D maybe TRBD2 (5 bases). The CDR3 covers 13 residues. The ends were cut back, 5 bases at V and 6 bases at J, with 17 bases in the middle. Germline assignment: CDR1 DFQATT and CDR2 SNEGSKA (reference sequence). CDR3 nucleotides: TGCAGTGCTGCAGGACTCGGGCCCCCCGAGCAGTACTTC. Translated: CSAAGLGPPEQYF.

This rearrangement joins TRBV5-4 to TRBJ2-7; D unresolved. CDR1 SGHNT and CDR2 YYREEE come from the germline V gene (reference sequence). This CDR3 has 14 residues. V dropped 0 bases and J dropped 3 bases, with 10 bases sitting between them. Here the CDR3 reads CASSLEGSVYEQYF. CDR3 coding DNA: TGTGCCAGCAGCTTGGAGGGTTCGGTCTACGAGCAGTACTTC.

The V and J genes are TRBV30 and TRBJ2-5; D gene ambiguous. Per the germline V gene, CDR1 is GTSNPN and CDR2 is SVGIG (reference sequence). There are 14 residues in the CDR3. V lost 2 bases and J 1 base, leaving 11 bases between the germline ends. The CDR3 nucleotides read TGTGCCTGGAGTCCCCCGGTTCCCCAAGAGACCCAGTACTTC. Translation gives CAWSPPVPQETQYF.

The chain carries TRBV6-2 or TRBV6-3 and TRBJ2-1, with 9 bases aligning to TRBD2. V was clipped by 2 bases and J by 15 bases; unmatched bases: 5. The CDR3 has 12 amino acids. Per germline, CDR1 MNHEY and CDR2 SVGEGT. This CDR3 reads CASSYKREDRFF. The CDR3 DNA reads TGTGCCAGCAGTTACAAGCGGGAGGATAGGTTCTTC.

This rearrangement joins TRBV24-1 to TRBJ1-1; possible D gene TRBD1, 5 bases. The germline V gene encodes CDR1 KGHDR and CDR2 SFDVKD. Trimming removed 4 bases from V and 4 bases from J, with 15 bases in between. The CDR3 length is 15 residues. This chain's CDR3 is CATSDLTARSTEAFF. In DNA form, the CDR3 reads TGTGCCACCAGTGACCTGACAGCGCGTAGCACTGAAGCTTTCTTT.

The chain carries TRBV28 and TRBJ2-4, with no clear D. This CDR3 contains 12 residues. Trimming pared 8 bases from V and 0 bases from J, leaving 5 bases between. The germline CDR1 and CDR2 sequences are MDHEN and SYDVKM. The CDR3: CASSLAKNIQYF. CDR3 bases: TGTGCCAGCTCCCTAGCCAAAAACATTCAGTACTTC.

The CDR3 reads CASSPSYSSSYEQYF. CDR3 DNA: TGTGCCAGCTCACCCTCCTACTCAAGCTCCTACGAGCAGTACTTC. V usage is TRBV18 and J usage is TRBJ2-7; D not resolved. This CDR3 comprises 15 residues. Germline assignment: CDR1 KGHSH and CDR2 LQKENI. The V end was cut by 3 bases, the J end by 0 bases, with 12 bases between.

The chain uses TRBV12-3 or TRBV12-4 and TRBJ1-2; tentative D call: TRBD1 (6 bases). With 6 bases removed from V and 4 bases from J, the gap between germline ends came to 15 bases. This CDR3 has 14 amino acids. This chain's CDR3 is CASSIQGVGYGYTF. The CDR3 nucleotides are TGTGCCAGCAGCATACAGGGAGTAGGCTATGGCTACACCTTC.

The chain couples TRBV20-1 to TRBJ2-5; perhaps TRBD2 as D (7 bases). The CDR3 is made up of 12 amino acids. Germline CDR1 is DFQATT and CDR2 is SNEGSKA (reference sequence). V was cut by 3 bases and J by 5 bases, with 10 bases left in between. This chain's CDR3 is CSASEGGETQYF. Here the CDR3 DNA reads TGCAGTGCTAGCGAGGGGGGGGAGACCCAGTACTTC.

The chain combines TRBV29-1 with TRBJ2-1; TRBD2 matches at 11 bases. Germline assignment: CDR1 SQVTM and CDR2 ANQGSEA. This CDR3 region has 14 residues. The junction had 3 bases not matched to a gene; V was cut back by 4 bases and J by 4 bases. CDR3 nucleotide sequence: TGCAGCGTTGGTCCTAGCGGGAGGTACAATGAGCAGTTCTTC. Encoded protein: CSVGPSGRYNEQFF.

The chain recombines TRBV30 with TRBJ2-7; D not resolved. With 4 bases removed from V and 6 bases from J, the gap between germline ends came to 16 bases. CDR1 GTSNPN and CDR2 SVGIG come from the germline V gene (reference sequence). CDR3 length: 13 residues. The CDR3 reads CAWKASLNGEQYF. CDR3 sequence (DNA): TGTGCCTGGAAGGCAAGTTTGAATGGCGAGCAGTACTTC.

This clonotype has only a few counts. The chain links TRBV2 to TRBJ2-5, with D unclear. The CDR3 length is 13 residues. In germline, CDR1 is SNHLY, CDR2 FYNNEI. V dropped 6 bases and J dropped 0 bases, with 8 bases sitting between them. The CDR3 coding sequence is TGTGCCAGCAGCCGGGTGTACCAAGAGACCCAGTACTTC. Translating gives CASSRVYQETQYF.